These 15 T cell receptor beta chains originate from one sample sequenced in a study of blood T cell repertoires in COVID-19. Assay used: immunoSEQ multiplex PCR; TCRdb lists only in-frame clones, some missing. The sample shows approximately 20,000 clones, roughly 85% of them seen only once. Source material: peripheral blood. The receptors shown here come from a human donor with active COVID-19. The donor label of this sample is uncertain.

J is TRBJ2-7 and V is TRBV30; TRBD2 aligns across 7 bases. The V gene's germline CDR1 is GTSNPN and CDR2 SVGIG (reference sequence). The CDR3 spans 11 residues. With 3 bases clipped from V and 6 bases from J, the junction kept 2 bases outside the gene matches. The CDR3 DNA follows: TGTGCCTGGAGCGGGAGGTCCGAGCAGTACTTC. Encoded protein: CAWSGRSEQYF.

CDR3 coding DNA: TGTGCCAGCAGTTTCCTCCAAGAGACCCAGTACTTC. This gives the protein CASSFLQETQYF. The rearrangement links TRBV28 to TRBJ2-5, with D hard to call. V was shortened by 3 bases and J by 1 base, with 3 bases between the two germline ends. The CDR3 extends over 12 amino acids. Looked up from germline, CDR1 is MDHEN and CDR2 is SYDVKM. Filled out from reference TRBV28 and TRBJ2-5, the complete variable domain reads DVKVTQSSRYLVKRTGEKVFLECVQDMDHENMFWYRQDPGLGLRLIYFSYDVKMKEKGDIPEGYSVSREKKERFSLILESASTNQTSMYLCASSFLQETQYFGPGTRLLVL.

V usage is TRBV5-4 and J usage is TRBJ2-2; TRBD2 matches 8 bases. Germline values: CDR1 SGHNT, CDR2 YYREEE (reference sequence). The CDR3 loop spans 15 amino acids. J lost 0 bases, V lost 4 bases, and 2 bases had no gene match. Here the CDR3 DNA reads TGTGCCAGCAGCACGGGGGGGCCGAACACCGGGGAGCTGTTTTTT. It specifies CASSTGGPNTGELFF.

J is TRBJ2-3 and V is TRBV24-1; 12 bases are a match to TRBD2. CDR3 size: 17 residues. Germline V CDR1 and CDR2: KGHDR, SFDVKD. After removal of 3 bases from V and 4 bases from J, the junction contained 7 bases not matched to a gene. CDR3 bases: TGTGCCACCAGTGATGCCAAACTAGCGGGAGGCGCAGATACGCAGTATTTT. Translated, it gives CATSDAKLAGGADTQYF.

This clone was picked up a small number of times. This chain connects TRBV19 to TRBJ2-5, with TRBD1 matching over 10 bases. CDR3 size: 13 residues. V shed 5 bases and J 4 bases; nucleotides not matched to a gene: 1. The germline V gene has CDR1 LNHDA and CDR2 SQIVND (reference sequence). The CDR3 DNA reads TGTGCCAGTAGTGGACAGGGGGGAGAGACCCAGTACTTC. This codes for CASSGQGGETQYF.

The chain couples TRBV28 to TRBJ2-5; D remains unclear. CDR1 and CDR2 (germline): MDHEN, SYDVKM. Trimming pared 1 base from V and 2 bases from J, leaving 8 bases between. This CDR3 contains 14 residues. The CDR3 spells CASSLSAGQETQYF. CDR3 bases: TGTGCCAGCAGTTTATCGGCAGGTCAAGAGACCCAGTACTTC.

The chain links TRBV7-2 to TRBJ2-1; the match to TRBD2 covers 11 bases. The J segment lost 6 bases and the V segment lost 2 bases, leaving 3 bases of the junction unmatched. The CDR3 covers 15 residues. CDR1 SGHTA and CDR2 FQGNSA come from the germline V gene. In nucleotides, the CDR3 is TGTGCCAGCAGCTTAAGACTAGCGGGAACCAATGAGCAGTTCTTC. Translated: CASSLRLAGTNEQFF.

This sequence joins TRBV27 and TRBJ1-5; TRBD1 aligns across 7 bases. This CDR3 spans 18 amino acids. The germline gives CDR1 MNHEY, CDR2 SMNVEV (reference sequence). The ends lost 7 bases at V and 2 bases at J; junction bases unmatched: 17. The CDR3 loop reads CASTPRSTGNRGNQPQHF. The CDR3 region has the DNA TGTGCCAGCACCCCGCGGTCGACAGGGAATCGAGGCAATCAGCCCCAGCATTTT.

The V gene is TRBV3-1 (or the pseudogene TRBV3-2), the J gene TRBJ2-5; TRBD2 agrees at 8 bases. From germline, CDR1 is LGHDT and CDR2 YNNKEL (reference sequence). There are 13 residues in the CDR3. V lost 4 bases to trimming and J lost 7 bases; unmatched junction nucleotides: 5. The CDR3 loop reads CASSPGLDGTQYF. The CDR3 DNA is TGTGCCAGCAGCCCGGGACTAGATGGGACCCAGTACTTC.

This rearrangement joins TRBV27 to TRBJ1-5; 7 nucleotides line up with TRBD1. After removal of 10 bases from V and 5 bases from J, the junction contained 8 bases not matched to a gene. The CDR3 runs to 13 residues. From germline, CDR1 is MNHEY and CDR2 SMNVEV (reference sequence). CDR3 residues: CANCDRVHQPQHF. The CDR3 bases are TGTGCCAACTGCGACAGGGTACATCAGCCCCAGCATTTT.

This rearrangement joins TRBV29-1 to TRBJ2-1; 10 positions match TRBD2. This CDR3 contains 17 residues. CDR1 and CDR2 from the germline V gene are SQVTM and ANQGSEA. V dropped 5 bases and J dropped 4; count of bases not matched to a gene: 14. The CDR3 DNA sequence: TGCAGCGTTATATATACCCGGACTAGCGGAGGGTACAATGAGCAGTTCTTC. It yields the protein CSVIYTRTSGGYNEQFF.

The chain combines TRBV19 with TRBJ2-4; 7 bases match TRBD1. V lost 5 bases and J lost 6; bases outside the gene matches: 16. The CDR3 consists of 17 residues. The germline gives CDR1 LNHDA, CDR2 SQIVND (reference sequence). The CDR3 is CASSDKGGAVSTNIQYF. For the CDR3, the DNA is TGTGCCAGTAGTGATAAAGGGGGCGCAGTGAGTACAAACATTCAGTACTTC.

This clone appeared a single time. The chain recombines TRBV4-1 with TRBJ1-5; D may be TRBD1 (5 bases). The V and J ends lost 0 bases and 0 bases respectively, with 9 bases between them. The CDR3 spans 16 residues. The germline V gene encodes CDR1 MGHRA and CDR2 YSYEKL. The CDR3 sequence: CASSQDPGYSNQPQHF. Here the CDR3 DNA reads TGCGCCAGCAGCCAAGATCCAGGGTATAGCAATCAGCCCCAGCATTTT.

The rearrangement uses TRBV9 and TRBJ2-5; 10 bases fit TRBD2. Trimming removed 1 base from V and 5 bases from J; junction bases left unmatched: 5. The CDR3 is made up of 15 amino acids. From germline, CDR1 is SGDLS and CDR2 YYNGEE. CDR3 sequence (DNA): TGTGCCAGCAGCGTACTCGGAGCGGGAGGGGAGACCCAGTACTTC. Encoded protein: CASSVLGAGGETQYF.

A single count supports this clone. Other DNA sequences of this sample code for an identical CDR3. V is TRBV6-2 or TRBV6-3 and J is TRBJ2-4; D is undetermined. The CDR3 is made up of 15 amino acids. Trimming took off 0 bases at V and 0 bases at J, with 6 bases between the two ends. CDR1 MNHEY and CDR2 SVGEGT come from the germline V gene. The CDR3 DNA reads TGTGCCAGCAGTTACTCCACTCTAGCCAAAAACATTCAGTACTTC. Its protein product is CASSYSTLAKNIQYF.